This T cell receptor beta chain was identified during a study of cytomegalovirus exposure and HLA in healthy donors. Study overall: Sequencing of about 179 million T cells in an earlier analysis found approximately 120 million unique TCR beta sequences. Study-wide findings and caveats: It was only CMV serostatus that was available as immune exposure information.

In the case of this clone: Its antigen is currently unknown.

A multiplex PCR was run with 60 Vbeta primers and 13 Jbeta primers. TCRdb's table, derived via immunoSEQ multiplex PCR, lists solely in-frame clones and lacks some. The profile shows 150,000 to 200,000 clones, approximately 80% of them singletons. J was trimmed by 5 bases and V by 4 bases; bases with no gene match: 10. CDR3 length: 15 amino acids. Per germline, CDR1 SGHRS and CDR2 YFSETQ. The TCR comes from a woman aged 40 to 50 in good health and CMV-seronegative. Sequenced material: PBMCs. This sequence joins TRBV5-1 and TRBJ2-5, with TRBD2 identical over 8 bases. The CDR3 sequence: CASSMNAGGEETQYF. CDR3 nucleotide sequence: TGCGCCAGCAGCATGAATGCGGGAGGTGAGGAGACCCAGTACTTC.